This T cell receptor (beta chain) emerged from a study of T cells after posttransplantation cyclophosphamide. Notes on the study in general: Donor CD8+ memory clones often dominated recipient blood repertoires at later times. Skin or GI-infiltrating T cells shared few TRB sequences with blood.

On this clone: What it recognizes is unknown.

The germline V gene encodes CDR1 SGHTA and CDR2 FQGNSA. The CDR3 is 14 residues long. Deletions cut 6 bases from V and 2 bases from J, with 14 bases between. Controls had myeloablative marrow grafts with methotrexate and calcineurin inhibitor, sampled at 1 year. TCRdb's table, derived via immunoSEQ multiplex PCR, lists solely in-frame clones and lacks some. The sample records over 20,000 clones, about 86% being singletons. The chain links TRBV7-2 to TRBJ2-7; D perhaps matches TRBD2 (7 bases). The sample in question was PBMCs, obtained around 53 weeks after allogeneic stem cell transplant with calcineurin inhibitor and methotrexate. This TCR was recovered from a female patient aged 30-39 years who received an allogeneic stem cell transplant from an unrelated donor, was CMV-positive, and had acute and chronic GVHD. The T cells may come from the graft donor. CDR3 residues: CASRGGAAAYEQYF. The DNA for the CDR3 is TGTGCCAGCAGAGGGGGGGCAGCCGCCTACGAGCAGTACTTC.